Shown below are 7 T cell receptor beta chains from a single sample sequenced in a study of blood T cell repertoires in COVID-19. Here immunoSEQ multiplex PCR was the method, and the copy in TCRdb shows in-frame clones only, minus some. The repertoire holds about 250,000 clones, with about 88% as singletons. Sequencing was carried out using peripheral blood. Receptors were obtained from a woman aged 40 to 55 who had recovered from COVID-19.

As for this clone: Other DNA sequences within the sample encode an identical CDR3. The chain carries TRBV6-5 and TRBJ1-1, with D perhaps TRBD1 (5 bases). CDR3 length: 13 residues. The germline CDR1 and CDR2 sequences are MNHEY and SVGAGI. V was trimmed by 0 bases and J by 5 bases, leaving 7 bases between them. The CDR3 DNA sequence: TGTGCCAGCAGTTACTCCGGGGGGACTGAAGCTTTCTTT. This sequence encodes CASSYSGGTEAFF.

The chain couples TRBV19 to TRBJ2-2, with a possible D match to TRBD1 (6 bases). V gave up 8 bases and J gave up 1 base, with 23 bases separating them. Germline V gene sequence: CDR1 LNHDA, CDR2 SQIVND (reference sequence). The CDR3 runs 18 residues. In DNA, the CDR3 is TGTGCCAGTGGACAGAGGGGTGGTCCCCTGGGGAACACCGGGGAGCTGTTTTTT. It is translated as CASGQRGGPLGNTGELFF.

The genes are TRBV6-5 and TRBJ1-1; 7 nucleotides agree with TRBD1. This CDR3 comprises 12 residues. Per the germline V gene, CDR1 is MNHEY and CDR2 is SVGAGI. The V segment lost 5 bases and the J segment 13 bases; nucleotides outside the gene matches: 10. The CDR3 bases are TGTGCCAGCAGTATTCAGGGGGGAAGGGGTTTCTTT. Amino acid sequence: CASSIQGGRGFF.

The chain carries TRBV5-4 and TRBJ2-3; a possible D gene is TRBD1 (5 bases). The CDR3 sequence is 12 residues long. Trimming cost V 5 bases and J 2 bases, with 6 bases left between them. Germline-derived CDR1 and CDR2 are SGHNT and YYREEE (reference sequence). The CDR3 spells CASRGVTDTQYF. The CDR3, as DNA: TGTGCCAGCAGAGGGGTCACAGATACGCAGTATTTT.

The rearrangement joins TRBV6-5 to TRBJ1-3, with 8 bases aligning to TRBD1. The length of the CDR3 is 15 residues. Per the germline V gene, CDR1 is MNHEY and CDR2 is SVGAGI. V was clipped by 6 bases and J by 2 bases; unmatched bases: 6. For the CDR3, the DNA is TGTGCCAGCAGACACGGACAGGGCCCTGGAAACACCATATATTTT. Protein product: CASRHGQGPGNTIYF.

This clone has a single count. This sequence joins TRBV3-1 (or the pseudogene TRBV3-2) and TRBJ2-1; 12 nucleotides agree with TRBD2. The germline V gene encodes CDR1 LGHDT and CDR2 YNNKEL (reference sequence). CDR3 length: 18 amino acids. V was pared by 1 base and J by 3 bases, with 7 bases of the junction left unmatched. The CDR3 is CASSQAGLAGGVYNEQFF. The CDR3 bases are TGTGCCAGCAGCCAAGCGGGGCTAGCGGGAGGGGTCTACAATGAGCAGTTCTTC.

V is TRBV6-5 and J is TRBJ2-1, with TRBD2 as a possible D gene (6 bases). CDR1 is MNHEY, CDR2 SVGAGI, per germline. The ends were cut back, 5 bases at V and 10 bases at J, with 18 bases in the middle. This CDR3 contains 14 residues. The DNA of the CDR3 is TGTGCCAGCAGTACCGGGACTCTCCCTACGGAGCAGTTCTTC. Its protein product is CASSTGTLPTEQFF.